The 32 T cell receptor beta chains reported below all come from one sample, sequenced in a study of blood T cell repertoires in COVID-19. Sequencing used immunoSEQ multiplex PCR; TCRdb keeps in-frame clones, though not all of them. The table records 150,000 or so clones, about nine tenths of them present only once. Sequencing input: PBMCs or T cells enriched from blood (not recorded which). The receptors were sampled from a woman between 40 and 55 years old who had been exposed to COVID-19.

V is TRBV13 and J is TRBJ1-1, with TRBD1 matching 7 bases. CDR1 is PRHDT, CDR2 FYEKMQ, per germline (reference sequence). V lost 7 bases and J lost 6; bases outside the gene matches: 8. CDR3 size: 13 residues. The CDR3 spells CASIDRDRAEAFF. The DNA for the CDR3 is TGTGCCAGCATCGACCGGGACAGAGCTGAAGCTTTCTTT.

The gene calls are TRBV10-3 and TRBJ2-1, with 8 bases fitting TRBD2. The CDR3 is 15 residues long. The germline gives CDR1 ENHRY, CDR2 SYGVKD. With 11 bases clipped from V and 0 bases from J, the junction kept 9 bases outside the gene matches. The CDR3 is CASLPGTSSYNEQFF. The CDR3 coding sequence is TGTGCCTCCTTGCCGGGGACTAGCTCCTACAATGAGCAGTTCTTC.

This chain links TRBV19 with TRBJ2-7, with D perhaps matching TRBD2 (8 bases). CDR1 and CDR2 from the germline V gene are LNHDA and SQIVND (reference sequence). V was pared by 1 base and J by 4 bases, with 14 bases between. This CDR3 has 15 amino acids. As DNA, the CDR3 is TGTGCCAGTAGTATAGCCGGGAGGGGGCTTTACGAGCAGTACTTC. This codes for CASSIAGRGLYEQYF. The whole variable domain, remainder taken from reference TRBV19 and TRBJ2-7, is DGGITQSPKYLFRKEGQNVTLSCEQNLNHDAMYWYRQDPGQGLRLIYYSQIVNDFQKGDIAEGYSVSREKKESFPLTVTSAQKNPTAFYLCASSIAGRGLYEQYFGPGTRLTVT.

The chain couples TRBV19 to TRBJ1-5; D gene uncertain. V lost 5 bases, J lost 8 bases, and 13 bases lay in between. The germline gives CDR1 LNHDA, CDR2 SQIVND (reference sequence). There are 13 residues in the CDR3. The CDR3 coding sequence is TGTGCCAGTAGTCAGAGCGTCTGGGAGCCCCAGCATTTT. As protein: CASSQSVWEPQHF.

The chain recombines TRBV4-3 with TRBJ1-2, with D unresolved. This CDR3 comprises 12 residues. V was cut by 3 bases and J by 2 bases, with 4 bases left in between. Germline V lookup: CDR1 LGHNA, CDR2 YSLEER. DNA for the CDR3: TGCGCCAGCAGCCAGGCAAACTATGGCTACACCTTC. Translated: CASSQANYGYTF.

V and J are TRBV4-1 and TRBJ1-5; D gene ambiguous. The CDR3 sequence is 14 residues long. Trimming stripped 4 bases from V and 4 bases from J, with 11 bases between. The germline V gene encodes CDR1 MGHRA and CDR2 YSYEKL. CDR3 loop: CASSPTGLNQPQHF. The CDR3, as DNA: TGCGCCAGCAGCCCCACCGGTCTGAATCAGCCCCAGCATTTT.

The chain joins TRBV29-1 to TRBJ2-1; D is perhaps TRBD1 (5 bases). Germline CDR1 is SQVTM and CDR2 is ANQGSEA. V was trimmed by 7 bases and J by 4 bases, leaving 14 bases between them. The CDR3 runs 13 residues. CDR3 residues: CSGMTVEYNEQFF. CDR3 nucleotide sequence: TGCAGCGGGATGACAGTTGAATACAATGAGCAGTTCTTC.

V gene TRBV27 combines with J gene TRBJ2-7, with 9 bases that match TRBD1. V shed 10 bases and J 3 bases; nucleotides not matched to a gene: 7. Looked up from germline, CDR1 is MNHEY and CDR2 is SMNVEV (reference sequence). CDR3 length: 13 residues. CDR3 DNA sequence: TGTGCCACCAGGACAGGGGCGATCTACGAGCAGTACTTC. Its protein is CATRTGAIYEQYF.

CDR3 region: CASSVAPLVNNEQFF. CDR3 DNA: TGTGCCAGCAGCGTCGCCCCCCTAGTAAACAATGAGCAGTTCTTC. This chain links TRBV7-6 with TRBJ2-1; D remains ambiguous. Germline CDR1 SGHVS, CDR2 FNYEAQ. The ends were cut back, 5 bases at V and 5 bases at J, with 16 bases in the middle. The CDR3 is made up of 15 amino acids.

The sample holds a few counts of this clone. The gene calls are TRBV5-6 and TRBJ1-1; D unclear. The CDR3 is made up of 15 amino acids. Trimming left V 3 bases short and J 6 bases short, with 18 bases between. In germline, CDR1 is SGHDT, CDR2 YYEEEE. CDR3 coding DNA: TGTGCCAGCAGCTCGCCACGGGATGAACGGGCTGAAGCTTTCTTT. Protein sequence: CASSSPRDERAEAFF.

The chain carries TRBV6-5 and TRBJ1-6; possibly TRBD1 for D (5 bases). The CDR3 spans 15 residues. Between the trimmed V and J ends, which lost 2 bases and 10 bases, there was a span of 15 bases. Looked up from germline, CDR1 is MNHEY and CDR2 is SVGAGI. CDR3 loop: CASSYRPGSGSPLHF. The CDR3 nucleotides are TGTGCCAGCAGTTACCGTCCAGGGTCCGGATCACCCCTCCACTTT.

This sequence joins TRBV5-1 and TRBJ1-1; tentatively, D is TRBD1 (5 bases). The CDR3 is 15 residues long. CDR1 and CDR2 (germline): SGHRS, YFSETQ. V was cut by 0 bases and J by 5 bases, with 14 bases left in between. The CDR3 nucleotides are TGCGCCAGCAGCTTGGACGGCAGGGAAGGGACTGAAGCTTTCTTT. Translating it yields CASSLDGREGTEAFF.

J is TRBJ2-1 and V is TRBV25-1; TRBD2 matches at 11 bases. The CDR3 has 16 residues. The junction had 6 bases not matched to a gene; V was cut back by 1 base and J by 7 bases. The germline V gene encodes CDR1 MGHDK and CDR2 SYGVNS. Here the CDR3 reads CASSELVAGGQNEQFF. The DNA of the CDR3 is TGTGCCAGCAGTGAATTGGTAGCGGGGGGGCAGAATGAGCAGTTCTTC. Drawing the rest from reference TRBV25-1 and TRBJ2-1, the complete variable domain is EADIYQTPRYLVIGTGKKITLECSQTMGHDKMYWYQQDPGMELHLIHYSYGVNSTEKGDLSSESTVSRIRTEHFPLTLESARPSHTSQYLCASSELVAGGQNEQFFGPGTRLTVL.

This clone is a singleton in its sample. This CDR3 is also generated by other DNA sequences in the sample. This chain uses TRBV3-1 (or the pseudogene TRBV3-2) with TRBJ2-2, with 12 positions matching TRBD2. With 6 bases clipped from V and 3 bases from J, the junction kept 17 bases outside the gene matches. There are 20 residues in the CDR3. Germline loops: CDR1 LGHDT, CDR2 YNNKEL (reference sequence). The CDR3 spells CASSQPLSSGRAGYTGELFF. As DNA, the CDR3 is TGTGCCAGCAGTCAGCCTTTATCTAGCGGGAGGGCCGGGTACACCGGGGAGCTGTTTTTT.

The chain combines TRBV7-9 with TRBJ2-1; D might be TRBD2 (5 bases). Trimming took off 6 bases at V and 0 bases at J, with 9 bases between the two ends. Germline V lookup: CDR1 SEHNR, CDR2 FQNEAQ (reference sequence). The CDR3 has 14 amino acids. CDR3 sequence reads: CASSGGFSYNEQFF. The CDR3 DNA reads TGTGCCAGCAGTGGAGGTTTCTCCTACAATGAGCAGTTCTTC.

This clone was observed a single time. CDR3 protein: CASSGNRGVKNIQYF. The CDR3 region has the DNA TGTGCCAGCAGCGGGAACAGGGGAGTCAAAAACATTCAGTACTTC. The rearrangement uses TRBV7-2 and TRBJ2-4; 7 bases are a match to TRBD1. CDR1 SGHTA and CDR2 FQGNSA come from the germline V gene. This CDR3 has 15 residues. V lost 5 bases to trimming and J lost 3 bases; unmatched junction nucleotides: 7.

The chain is built from TRBV18 and TRBJ1-1; D is perhaps TRBD1 (5 bases). This CDR3 spans 16 amino acids. From germline, CDR1 is KGHSH and CDR2 LQKENI. V dropped 3 bases and J dropped 1 base, with 15 bases sitting between them. The DNA of the CDR3 is TGTGCCAGCTCACCCCAGGGACGGGGGGGGAACACTGAAGCTTTCTTT. It is translated as CASSPQGRGGNTEAFF.

This rearrangement joins TRBV4-3 to TRBJ2-1; D not resolved. CDR1 is LGHNA and CDR2 is YSLEER in the germline V gene. V was shortened by 4 bases and J by 4 bases, with 8 bases between the two germline ends. The CDR3 has 13 amino acids. CDR3 sequence: CASSLLRYNEQFF. The CDR3 DNA follows: TGCGCCAGCAGCCTCCTAAGATACAATGAGCAGTTCTTC.

The CDR3 loop is CASSPQLNTEAFF. In DNA form, the CDR3 reads TGTGCCAGCAGCCCCCAGTTGAACACTGAAGCTTTCTTT. The chain combines TRBV7-2 with TRBJ1-1; unclear D gene. Germline V lookup: CDR1 SGHTA, CDR2 FQGNSA. V was shortened by 5 bases and J by 0 bases, with 7 bases between the two germline ends. The CDR3 runs 13 residues.

The chain joins TRBV11-3 to TRBJ2-1, with TRBD1 matching 9 bases. CDR1 is SGHNT and CDR2 is YENEEA in the germline V gene. The CDR3 sequence is 15 residues long. Trimming removed 5 bases from V and 6 bases from J; junction bases left unmatched: 8. DNA of the CDR3: TGTGCCAGCAGCACTACCGGGACAGGGCGCAATGAGCAGTTCTTC. Translating gives CASSTTGTGRNEQFF.

This clone showed up just once. The chain joins TRBV5-4 to TRBJ1-5, with D perhaps TRBD1 (6 bases). Germline V lookup: CDR1 SGHNT, CDR2 YYREEE (reference sequence). V lost 4 bases, J lost 0 bases, and 11 bases lay in between. CDR3 size: 15 residues. CDR3 amino acids: CASSAGQNSNQPQHF. The CDR3 region has the DNA TGTGCCAGCAGCGCTGGACAGAATAGCAATCAGCCCCAGCATTTT.

This clone appeared a few times. The chain couples TRBV3-1 (or the pseudogene TRBV3-2) to TRBJ1-1; TRBD1 is a possible D gene (5 bases). Germline CDR1 reads LGHDT; CDR2 reads YNNKEL (reference sequence). Trimming removed 1 base from V and 0 bases from J, with 6 bases in between. This CDR3 is built from 14 residues. This CDR3 reads CASSQGQMNTEAFF. The CDR3 DNA follows: TGTGCCAGCAGCCAAGGACAGATGAACACTGAAGCTTTCTTT.

The CDR3 here is CASSPPRQNTEAFF. In DNA form, the CDR3 reads TGTGCCAGCAGTCCTCCGAGACAGAACACTGAAGCTTTCTTT. The genes are TRBV28 and TRBJ1-1; D unclear. CDR1 is MDHEN and CDR2 is SYDVKM in the germline V gene. CDR3 length: 14 amino acids. V gave up 5 bases and J gave up 1 base, with 11 bases separating them.

The V and J genes are TRBV7-3 and TRBJ1-1; D not certain. Germline CDR1 is SGHTA and CDR2 is FQGTGA. The CDR3 has 13 residues. The germline V and J ends were trimmed by 5 bases and 4 bases, with 11 bases remaining between them. CDR3 in DNA: TGTGCCAGCAGCCCCCGGGCGGGCACTGAAGCTTTCTTT. It encodes CASSPRAGTEAFF.

This clone turned up a few times. V and J are TRBV7-7 and TRBJ2-2, with D maybe TRBD2 (6 bases). The CDR3 is made up of 15 amino acids. V lost 3 bases and J 4 bases, leaving 12 bases between the germline ends. Germline V gene lookup returns CDR1 SSHAT and CDR2 FNYEAQ (reference sequence). The CDR3 protein is CASSFSGRGTGELFF. Here the CDR3 DNA reads TGTGCCAGCAGCTTTAGCGGCCGGGGCACCGGGGAGCTGTTTTTT.

The CDR3 DNA reads as TGTGCCAGCAGAAGAAGGGACATTGAAACCTATGGCTACACCTTC. Encoded protein: CASRRRDIETYGYTF. The chain recombines TRBV5-6 with TRBJ1-2; D perhaps matches TRBD1 (6 bases). Trimming removed 5 bases from V and 4 bases from J, with 18 bases in between. The V gene's germline CDR1 is SGHDT and CDR2 YYEEEE. CDR3 length: 15 amino acids.

The V call is TRBV10-1, the J call TRBJ1-1; D is uncertain. V shed 2 bases and J shed 1 base, with 11 bases lying between them. Germline V gene data show CDR1 as WNHNN and CDR2 as SYGVQD (reference sequence). The CDR3 runs 15 residues. CDR3 sequence: CASSEPRLENTEAFF. Here the CDR3 DNA reads TGCGCCAGCAGTGAGCCTAGACTGGAGAACACTGAAGCTTTCTTT.

Only a few counts were recorded for this clone. The chain has TRBV5-8 and TRBJ2-1; TRBD2 matches at 12 bases. V lost 2 bases to trimming and J lost 9 bases; unmatched junction nucleotides: 9. Germline CDR1 is SGHTS and CDR2 is YDEGEE. CDR3 size: 16 residues. CDR3 in amino acids: CASSFMTSGRKVEQFF. For the CDR3, the DNA is TGTGCCAGCAGCTTCATGACTAGCGGGAGAAAGGTTGAGCAGTTCTTC. Using reference TRBV5-8 and TRBJ2-1 for the parts outside the CDR3, the full variable domain is EAGVTQSPTHLIKTRGQQATLRCSPISGHTSVYWYQQALGLGLQFLLWYDEGEERNRGNFPPRFSGRQFPNYSSELNVNALELEDSALYLCASSFMTSGRKVEQFFGPGTRLTVL.

The chain couples TRBV7-2 to TRBJ1-5; no reliable D call. The CDR3 has 15 amino acids. The V gene's germline CDR1 is SGHTA and CDR2 FQGNSA. Deletions cut 2 bases from V and 2 bases from J, with 10 bases between. DNA for the CDR3: TGTGCCAGCAGCTTACGGGGATTGGGCAATCAGCCCCAGCATTTT. Protein sequence: CASSLRGLGNQPQHF.

The chain recombines TRBV7-9 with TRBJ1-1; D gene unclear. This CDR3 is 13 amino acids long. V was clipped by 5 bases and J by 1 base, with 8 bases between them. Germline V CDR1 and CDR2: SEHNR, FQNEAQ (reference sequence). CDR3 in DNA: TGTGCCAGCAGCCCTAATCGGAACACTGAAGCTTTCTTT. Translated, it gives CASSPNRNTEAFF. The variable domain in full, completed from reference TRBV7-9 and TRBJ1-1, reads DTGVSQNPRHKITKRGQNVTFRCDPISEHNRLYWYRQTLGQGPEFLTYFQNEAQLEKSRLLSDRFSAERPKGSFSTLEIQRTEQGDSAMYLCASSPNRNTEAFFGQGTRLTVV.

The chain combines TRBV10-3 with TRBJ2-5, with TRBD2 matching over 7 bases. Germline values: CDR1 ENHRY, CDR2 SYGVKD. The CDR3 covers 13 residues. The trim removed 6 bases at V and 4 bases at J, leaving 5 bases unmatched. DNA of the CDR3: TGTGCCATCAGAGCGGGGCAAGGAGAGACCCAGTACTTC. Translation gives CAIRAGQGETQYF.

The rearrangement uses TRBV7-6 and TRBJ2-1; no definite D call. This CDR3 is built from 12 residues. CDR1 SGHVS and CDR2 FNYEAQ come from the germline V gene. V was shortened by 2 bases and J by 4 bases, with 3 bases between the two germline ends. CDR3 DNA: TGTGCCAGCAGCTTAACTTACAATGAGCAGTTCTTC. Protein: CASSLTYNEQFF.